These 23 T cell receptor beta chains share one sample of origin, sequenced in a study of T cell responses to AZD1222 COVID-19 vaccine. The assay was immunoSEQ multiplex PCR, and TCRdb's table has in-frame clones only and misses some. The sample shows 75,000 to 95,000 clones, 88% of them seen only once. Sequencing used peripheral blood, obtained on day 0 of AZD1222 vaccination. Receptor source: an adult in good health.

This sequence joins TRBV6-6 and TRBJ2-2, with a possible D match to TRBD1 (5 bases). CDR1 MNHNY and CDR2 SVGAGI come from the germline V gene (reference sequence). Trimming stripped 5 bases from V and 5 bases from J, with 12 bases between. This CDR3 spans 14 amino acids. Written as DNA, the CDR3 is TGTGCCAGCAGTCAACAAGGGGCAACCGGGGAGCTGTTTTTT. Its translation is CASSQQGATGELFF.

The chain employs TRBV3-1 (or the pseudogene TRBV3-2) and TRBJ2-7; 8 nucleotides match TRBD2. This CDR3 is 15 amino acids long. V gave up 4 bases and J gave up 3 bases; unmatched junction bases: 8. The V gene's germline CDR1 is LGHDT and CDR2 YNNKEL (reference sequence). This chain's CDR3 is CASSPPAAGVYEQYF. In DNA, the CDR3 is TGTGCCAGCAGCCCCCCTGCAGCGGGAGTCTACGAGCAGTACTTC.

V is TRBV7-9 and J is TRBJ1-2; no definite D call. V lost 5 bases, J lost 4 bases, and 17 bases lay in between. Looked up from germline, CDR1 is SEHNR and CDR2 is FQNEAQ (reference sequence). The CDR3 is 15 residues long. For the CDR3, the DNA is TGTGCCAGCAGCCCGAGTGCGGCGGACTCCTATGGCTACACCTTC. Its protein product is CASSPSAADSYGYTF.

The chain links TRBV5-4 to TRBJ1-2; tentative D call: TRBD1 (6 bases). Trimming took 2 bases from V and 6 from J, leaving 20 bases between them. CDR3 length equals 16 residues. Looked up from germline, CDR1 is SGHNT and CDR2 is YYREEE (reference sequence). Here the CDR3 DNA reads TGTGCCAGCAGCTTTCCCCGGGACACAAAAAGCAATGGCTACACCTTC. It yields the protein CASSFPRDTKSNGYTF. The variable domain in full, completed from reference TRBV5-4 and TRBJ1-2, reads ETGVTQSPTHLIKTRGQQVTLRCSSQSGHNTVSWYQQALGQGPQFIFQYYREEENGRGNFPPRFSGLQFPNYSSELNVNALELDDSALYLCASSFPRDTKSNGYTFGSGTRLTVV.

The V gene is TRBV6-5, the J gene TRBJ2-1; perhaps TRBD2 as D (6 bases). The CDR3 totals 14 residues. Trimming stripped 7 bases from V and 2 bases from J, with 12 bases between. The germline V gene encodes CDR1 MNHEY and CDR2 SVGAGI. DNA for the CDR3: TGTGCCAGCACGGGAGCGGAAACCTACAATGAGCAGTTCTTC. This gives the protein CASTGAETYNEQFF.

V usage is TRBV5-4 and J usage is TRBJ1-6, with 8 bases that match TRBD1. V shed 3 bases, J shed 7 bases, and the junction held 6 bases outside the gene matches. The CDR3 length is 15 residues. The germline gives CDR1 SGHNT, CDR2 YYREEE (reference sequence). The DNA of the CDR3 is TGTGCCAGCAGCTCCGGACAGGGCAGCAATTCACCCCTCCACTTT. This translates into CASSSGQGSNSPLHF.

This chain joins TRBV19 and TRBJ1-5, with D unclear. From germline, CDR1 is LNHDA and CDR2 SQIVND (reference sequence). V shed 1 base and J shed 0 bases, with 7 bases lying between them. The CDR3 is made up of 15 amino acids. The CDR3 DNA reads TGTGCCAGTAGTATAGTATGGAATAGCAATCAGCCCCAGCATTTT. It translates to CASSIVWNSNQPQHF.

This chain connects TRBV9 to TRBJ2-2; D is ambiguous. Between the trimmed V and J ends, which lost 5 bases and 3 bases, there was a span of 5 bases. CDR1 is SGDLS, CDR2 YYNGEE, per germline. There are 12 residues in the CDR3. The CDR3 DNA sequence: TGTGCCAGCAGAAGAGACACCGGGGAGCTGTTTTTT. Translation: CASRRDTGELFF. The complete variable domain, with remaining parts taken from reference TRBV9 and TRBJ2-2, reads DSGVTQTPKHLITATGQRVTLRCSPRSGDLSVYWYQQSLDQGLQFLIQYYNGEERAKGNILERFSAQQFPDLHSELNLSSLELGDSALYFCASRRDTGELFFGEGSRLTVL.

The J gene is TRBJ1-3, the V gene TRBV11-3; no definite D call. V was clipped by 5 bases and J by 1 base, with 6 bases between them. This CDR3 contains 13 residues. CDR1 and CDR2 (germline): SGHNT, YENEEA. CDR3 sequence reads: CASSPWSGNTIYF. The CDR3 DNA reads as TGTGCCAGCAGCCCCTGGTCTGGAAACACCATATATTTT.

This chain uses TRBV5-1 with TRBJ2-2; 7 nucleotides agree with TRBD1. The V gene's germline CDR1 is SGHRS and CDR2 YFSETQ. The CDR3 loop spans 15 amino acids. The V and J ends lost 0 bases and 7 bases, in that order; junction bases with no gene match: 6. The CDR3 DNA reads TGCGCCAGCAGCTTGGGAGGGGGCGATATCGGGGAGCTGTTTTTT. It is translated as CASSLGGGDIGELFF.

The CDR3 bases are TGTGCCAGCAGCTTTCTACCGGGACAGGGGGATTTCGGGCAGTTCTTC. This encodes CASSFLPGQGDFGQFF. The chain employs TRBV7-2 and TRBJ2-1, with 11 bases identical to TRBD1. The germline gives CDR1 SGHTA, CDR2 FQGNSA. The ends lost 3 bases at V and 12 bases at J; junction bases unmatched: 13. The CDR3 contains 16 residues.

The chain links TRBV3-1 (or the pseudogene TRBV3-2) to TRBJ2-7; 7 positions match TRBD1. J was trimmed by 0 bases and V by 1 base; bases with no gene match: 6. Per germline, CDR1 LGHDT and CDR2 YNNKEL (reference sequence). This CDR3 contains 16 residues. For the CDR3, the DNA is TGTGCCAGCAGCCAAGCCGACAGGGCCAGCTCCTACGAGCAGTACTTC. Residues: CASSQADRASSYEQYF.

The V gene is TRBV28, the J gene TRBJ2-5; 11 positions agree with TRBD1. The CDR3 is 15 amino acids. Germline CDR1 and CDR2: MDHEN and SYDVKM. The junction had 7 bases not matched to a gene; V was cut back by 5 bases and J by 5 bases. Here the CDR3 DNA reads TGTGCCAGCAGTCCCCGGACAGGGGGCAGGGAGACCCAGTACTTC. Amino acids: CASSPRTGGRETQYF.

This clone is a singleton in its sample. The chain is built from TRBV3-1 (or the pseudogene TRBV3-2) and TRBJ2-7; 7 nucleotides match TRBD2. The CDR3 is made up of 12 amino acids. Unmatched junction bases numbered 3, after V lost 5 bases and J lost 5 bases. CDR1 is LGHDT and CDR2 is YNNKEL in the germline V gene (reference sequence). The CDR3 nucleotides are TGTGCCAGCAGCTACGGGACTAACGAGCAGTACTTC. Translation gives CASSYGTNEQYF.

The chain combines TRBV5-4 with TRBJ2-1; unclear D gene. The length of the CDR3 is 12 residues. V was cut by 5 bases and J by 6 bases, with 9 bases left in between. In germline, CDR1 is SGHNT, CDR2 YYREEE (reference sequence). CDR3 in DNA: TGTGCCAGCAGACTGGAACGCAATGAGCAGTTCTTC. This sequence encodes CASRLERNEQFF.

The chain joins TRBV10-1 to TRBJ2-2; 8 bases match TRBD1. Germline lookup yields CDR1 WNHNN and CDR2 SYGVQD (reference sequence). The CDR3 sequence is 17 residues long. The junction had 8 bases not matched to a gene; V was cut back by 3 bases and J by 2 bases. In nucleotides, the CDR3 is TGCGCCAGCAGTGACTTCAGACAGGGGCGAAACACCGGGGAGCTGTTTTTT. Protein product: CASSDFRQGRNTGELFF.

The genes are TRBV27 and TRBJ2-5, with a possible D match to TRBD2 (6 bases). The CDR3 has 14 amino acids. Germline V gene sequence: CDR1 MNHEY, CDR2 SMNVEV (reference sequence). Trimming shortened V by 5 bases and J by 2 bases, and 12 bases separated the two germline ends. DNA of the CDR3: TGTGCCAGCAGTGGGCTAGCGAGTCAAGAGACCCAGTACTTC. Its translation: CASSGLASQETQYF.

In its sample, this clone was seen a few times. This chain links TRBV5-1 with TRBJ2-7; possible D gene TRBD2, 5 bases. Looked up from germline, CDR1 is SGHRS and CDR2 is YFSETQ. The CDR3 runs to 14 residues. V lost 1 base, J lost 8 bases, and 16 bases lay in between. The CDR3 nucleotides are TGCGCCAGCAGCTTGCAACTGGGAGACTTAAAGCAGTACGTC. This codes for CASSLQLGDLKQYV.

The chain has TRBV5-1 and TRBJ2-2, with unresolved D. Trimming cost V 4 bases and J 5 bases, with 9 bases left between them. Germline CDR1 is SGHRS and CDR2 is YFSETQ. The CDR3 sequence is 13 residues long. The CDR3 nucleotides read TGCGCCAGCAGCCCACAAGAAACCGGGGAGCTGTTTTTT. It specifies CASSPQETGELFF.

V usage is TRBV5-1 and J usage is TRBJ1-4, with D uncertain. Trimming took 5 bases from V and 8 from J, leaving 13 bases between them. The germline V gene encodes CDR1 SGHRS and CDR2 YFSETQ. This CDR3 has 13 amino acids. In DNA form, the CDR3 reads TGCGCCAGCAGACTAAATCCAGCGGAAAAACTGTTTTTT. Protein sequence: CASRLNPAEKLFF. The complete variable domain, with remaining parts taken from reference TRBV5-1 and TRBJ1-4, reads KAGVTQTPRYLIKTRGQQVTLSCSPISGHRSVSWYQQTPGQGLQFLFEYFSETQRNKGNFPGRFSGRQFSNSRSEMNVSTLELGDSALYLCASRLNPAEKLFFGSGTQLSVL.

The DNA of the CDR3 is TGTGCCAGCAGGGCGAGTAATCAGCCCCAGCATTTT. Translating it yields CASRASNQPQHF. This chain joins TRBV28 and TRBJ1-5; D gene ambiguous. CDR3 length equals 12 residues. Looked up from germline, CDR1 is MDHEN and CDR2 is SYDVKM. V lost 6 bases, J lost 4 bases, and 7 bases lay in between.

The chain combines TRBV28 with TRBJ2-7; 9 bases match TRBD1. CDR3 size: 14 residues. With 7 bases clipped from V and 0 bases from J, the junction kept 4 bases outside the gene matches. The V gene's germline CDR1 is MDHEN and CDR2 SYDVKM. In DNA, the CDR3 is TGTGCCAGCACCCCGGGACAGGGCTCCTACGAGCAGTACTTC. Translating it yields CASTPGQGSYEQYF.

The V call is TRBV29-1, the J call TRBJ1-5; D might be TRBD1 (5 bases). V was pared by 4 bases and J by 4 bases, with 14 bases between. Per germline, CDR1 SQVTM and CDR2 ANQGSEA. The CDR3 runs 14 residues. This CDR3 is CSVGGRGPNQPQHF. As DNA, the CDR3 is TGCAGCGTTGGTGGTAGGGGACCTAATCAGCCCCAGCATTTT.